The next 24 T cell receptor beta chains were all read from a single sample in a study of blood T cells in healthy people across ages. Sample-barcoded 5' priming and a J-beta primer mix drove a second PCR of about 7 to 12 cycles. A single record per CDR3 protein comes from TCRdb applying MiXCR to the 5' RACE reads. This table has 550,000 to 600,000 distinct CDR3 sequences, roughly 29% appearing once. Specimen: blood. These receptors all stem from a woman between 65 and 79 years old in good health.

A few counts support this clonotype. The J gene is TRBJ1-2, the V gene TRBV29-1; D call uncertain. Germline V CDR1 and CDR2: SQVTM, ANQGSEA. V lost 0 bases and J 8 bases, leaving 19 bases between the germline ends. The CDR3 sequence is 15 residues long. CDR3 amino acids: CSVEDRGQDLSGYTF. The CDR3 DNA sequence: TGCAGCGTTGAAGATCGAGGGCAGGACTTGTCCGGCTACACCTTC.

This chain links TRBV29-1 with TRBJ2-7, with D hard to call. This CDR3 spans 13 amino acids. Trimming cost V 3 bases and J 6 bases, with 15 bases left between them. Germline V gene lookup returns CDR1 SQVTM and CDR2 ANQGSEA. CDR3: CSVDGVTGSEQYF. CDR3 nucleotide sequence: TGCAGCGTTGATGGGGTGACCGGCTCCGAGCAGTACTTC.

The chain couples TRBV7-2 to TRBJ2-2; D gene uncertain. V was pared by 2 bases and J by 5 bases, with 12 bases between. The CDR3 length is 15 residues. Germline lookup yields CDR1 SGHTA and CDR2 FQGNSA. CDR3 in amino acids: CASSLNRQSTGELFF. CDR3 bases: TGTGCCAGCAGCTTAAACAGACAATCGACCGGGGAGCTGTTTTTT.

Only a few counts were recorded for this clonotype. This sequence joins TRBV20-1 and TRBJ2-2; TRBD2 matches 8 bases. CDR3 length equals 11 residues. The V gene end was trimmed by 6 bases and the J gene end by 15 bases; junction bases not matched to a gene: 9. CDR1 and CDR2 from the germline V gene are DFQATT and SNEGSKA (reference sequence). The CDR3 loop is CSAIAGRALFF. CDR3 DNA sequence: TGCAGTGCGATAGCGGGGCGGGCTTTGTTTTTT.

This clonotype was detected many times. The chain joins TRBV10-3 to TRBJ1-2; no reliable D call. The CDR3 runs to 13 residues. V was clipped by 7 bases and J by 1 base, with 10 bases between them. Per germline, CDR1 ENHRY and CDR2 SYGVKD. CDR3 loop: CAITPGVNYGYTF. CDR3 DNA sequence: TGTGCCATCACACCCGGGGTTAACTATGGCTACACCTTC.

The chain employs TRBV6-2 or TRBV6-3 and TRBJ1-1; D gene uncertain. The germline gives CDR1 MNHEY, CDR2 SVGEGT. V was trimmed by 5 bases and J by 5 bases, leaving 9 bases between them. The CDR3 contains 12 residues. The CDR3 sequence is CASSRVGTEAFF. CDR3 sequence (DNA): TGTGCCAGCAGTCGGGTCGGGACTGAAGCTTTCTTT.

This clonotype has a count of ten or more. The chain uses TRBV6-5 and TRBJ2-7; the D gene is possibly TRBD2 (6 bases). The CDR3 has 14 residues. V lost 3 bases and J 4 bases, leaving 13 bases between the germline ends. CDR1 is MNHEY and CDR2 is SVGAGI in the germline V gene. The chain's CDR3 is CASSYTLGGYEQYF. CDR3 nucleotide sequence: TGTGCCAGCAGTTATACTTTGGGGGGATACGAGCAGTACTTC.

This clonotype was seen a few times. The chain joins TRBV25-1 to TRBJ1-3; D unresolved. From germline, CDR1 is MGHDK and CDR2 SYGVNS. The CDR3 runs 12 residues. The V end was cut by 7 bases, the J end by 4 bases, with 8 bases between. CDR3 DNA sequence: TGTGCCAGCATCGGAATAGGAAACACCATATATTTT. This translates into CASIGIGNTIYF. Supplemented by reference TRBV25-1 and TRBJ1-3, the full variable domain reads EADIYQTPRYLVIGTGKKITLECSQTMGHDKMYWYQQDPGMELHLIHYSYGVNSTEKGDLSSESTVSRIRTEHFPLTLESARPSHTSQYLCASIGIGNTIYFGEGSWLTVV.

The chain couples TRBV12-3 or TRBV12-4 to TRBJ1-4; a weak D match, TRBD1 (5 bases). The CDR3 loop spans 14 amino acids. The V gene lost 6 bases and the J gene lost 7 bases, with 15 bases spanning the gap. The CDR3 region has the DNA TGTGCCAGCAGCCCGGGGGGAGGCATTGAAAAACTGTTTTTT. Amino acid sequence: CASSPGGGIEKLFF.

In its sample, this clonotype was seen a few times. The chain carries TRBV5-5 and TRBJ1-4; D not certain. The V and J ends lost 4 bases and 5 bases respectively, with 15 bases between them. This CDR3 is built from 15 residues. Germline V gene sequence: CDR1 SGHKS, CDR2 YYEKEE (reference sequence). The DNA for the CDR3 is TGTGCCAGCAGCCTGATCCCCTATGGGAATGAAAAACTGTTTTTT. Translation: CASSLIPYGNEKLFF. The full variable domain, in which reference TRBV5-5 and TRBJ1-4 provide the parts outside the CDR3, is DAGVTQSPTHLIKTRGQQVTLRCSPISGHKSVSWYQQVLGQGPQFIFQYYEKEERGRGNFPDRFSARQFPNYSSELNVNALLLGDSALYLCASSLIPYGNEKLFFGSGTQLSVL.

A note on this clonotype: The junction and the germline gene differ at one end; a read error may be behind it. The V gene is TRBV12-3 or TRBV12-4, the J gene TRBJ2-1; no definite D call. This CDR3 has 12 residues. CDR3 coding DNA: TGTGCCAGCAGTTTAATGTTGCCGGTTCGGTACTTC. Translating it yields CASSLMLPVRYF.

The chain's CDR3 is CASSQDGTSVRDTQYF. Here the CDR3 DNA reads TGCGCCAGCAGCCAAGATGGGACTAGCGTTCGAGATACGCAGTATTTT. V usage is TRBV4-1 and J usage is TRBJ2-3; 10 bases line up with TRBD2. The CDR3 is 16 amino acids. Trimming removed 0 bases from V and 5 bases from J; junction bases left unmatched: 5. Germline V gives CDR1 MGHRA, CDR2 YSYEKL.

Worth noting for this clonotype: This may come from a read error, since a much larger clone is one base off. V usage is TRBV7-8 and J usage is TRBJ1-1; 10 bases are shared with TRBD1. Germline V gene lookup returns CDR1 SGHVS and CDR2 FQNEAQ. The CDR3 has 19 amino acids. The CDR3 is CASRLVFGGTGDLGTEAFF. The CDR3 DNA reads TGTGCCAGCAGATTAGTTTTTGGGGGGACAGGGGATTTGGGCACTGAAGCTTTCTTT. The variable domain in full, completed from reference TRBV7-8 and TRBJ1-1, reads GAGVSQSPRYKVAKRGQDVALRCDPISGHVSLFWYQQALGQGPEFLTYFQNEAQLDKSGLPSDRFFAERPEGSVSTLKIQRTQQEDSAVYLCASRLVFGGTGDLGTEAFFGQGTRLTVV.

The V and J genes are TRBV18 and TRBJ2-1, with a possible D match to TRBD1 (5 bases). Germline V CDR1 and CDR2: KGHSH, LQKENI. V shed 2 bases and J shed 6 bases, with 8 bases lying between them. This CDR3 contains 13 residues. CDR3 coding DNA: TGTGCCAGCTCACCATGGGGCGGCAATGAGCAGTTCTTC. Amino acids: CASSPWGGNEQFF.

The V call is TRBV4-1, the J call TRBJ1-3, with a weak D call TRBD1 (6 bases). Per the germline V gene, CDR1 is MGHRA and CDR2 is YSYEKL. The CDR3 consists of 17 residues. The germline V and J ends were trimmed by 0 bases and 0 bases, with 12 bases remaining between them. The CDR3 nucleotides read TGCGCCAGCAGCCAAGATCCAGGGGAGCGCTCTGGAAACACCATATATTTT. The encoded protein is CASSQDPGERSGNTIYF.

This clonotype was observed a handful of times. The chain has TRBV7-2 and TRBJ1-2, with TRBD1 identical over 8 bases. This CDR3 is 15 amino acids long. Germline V CDR1 and CDR2: SGHTA, FQGNSA. V shed 5 bases, J shed 4 bases, and the junction held 9 bases outside the gene matches. The CDR3 here is CASSGGQGRSYGYTF. The CDR3 DNA reads as TGTGCCAGCAGCGGCGGACAGGGAAGGTCCTATGGCTACACCTTC.

Concerning this clonotype: Compared with germline, one end of the junction differs, possibly owing to a read error. The chain combines TRBV2 with TRBJ2-1, with 9 bases fitting TRBD1. From germline, CDR1 is SNHLY and CDR2 FYNNEI. The CDR3 has 14 amino acids. Here the CDR3 DNA reads TGTGCCGGCAGTTCCGGGACAGGGCCGACTGAGCAGTTCTTC. Protein sequence: CAGSSGTGPTEQFF.

This clonotype has only a few counts. The rearrangement links TRBV12-3 or TRBV12-4 to TRBJ1-2, with a possible D match to TRBD1 (5 bases). The CDR3 has 13 amino acids. Trimming took off 5 bases at V and 7 bases at J, with 14 bases between the two ends. The CDR3 bases are TGTGCCAGCAGTACCCAGGGAAGAGTTGGCTACACCTTC. This codes for CASSTQGRVGYTF.

The chain has TRBV5-1 and TRBJ2-3; D uncertain. Germline-derived CDR1 and CDR2 are SGHRS and YFSETQ. The ends were cut back, 0 bases at V and 2 bases at J, with 10 bases in the middle. This CDR3 has 15 residues. The CDR3 reads CASSLEHKITDTQYF. The CDR3 DNA follows: TGCGCCAGCAGCTTGGAGCATAAGATCACAGATACGCAGTATTTT.

This clonotype turned up a few times. J is TRBJ2-1 and V is TRBV4-1; maybe TRBD2 (5 bases). V dropped 2 bases and J dropped 8 bases, with 16 bases sitting between them. CDR1 is MGHRA, CDR2 YSYEKL, per germline. This CDR3 spans 15 amino acids. CDR3 protein: CASSQRTRGSDEQFF. CDR3 in DNA: TGCGCCAGCAGCCAACGCACACGGGGTAGCGATGAGCAGTTCTTC.

The J gene is TRBJ2-5, the V gene TRBV20-1; tentatively, D is TRBD1 or TRBD2 (5 bases each). The V end lost 3 bases, the J end lost 5 bases, and 13 bases lay between the germline ends. This CDR3 region has 13 residues. Germline CDR1 reads DFQATT; CDR2 reads SNEGSKA (reference sequence). The CDR3: CSARGVPGETQYF. CDR3 nucleotide sequence: TGCAGTGCTAGGGGGGTCCCTGGGGAGACCCAGTACTTC.

This clonotype has more than one count but fewer than ten. V gene TRBV12-3 or TRBV12-4 combines with J gene TRBJ2-5; 8 nucleotides agree with TRBD2. Trimming removed 4 bases from V and 5 bases from J; junction bases left unmatched: 12. The CDR3 contains 16 residues. The CDR3 region has the DNA TGTGCCAGCAGTTCCTCAGCGGGGGCACCCACGGAGACCCAGTACTTC. Translating it yields CASSSSAGAPTETQYF.

This clonotype was detected ten times or more. At one of its ends the junction is not consistent with the germline gene, which may arise from a read error. V is TRBV5-1 and J is TRBJ2-3; 8 nucleotides match TRBD2. Germline loops: CDR1 SGHRS, CDR2 YFSETQ. CDR3 size: 15 residues. In nucleotides, the CDR3 is TGTGCCAGCAGCTTAGGGACTAGAAGCACAGATACGCAGTATTTT. Protein: CASSLGTRSTDTQYF.

This clonotype was recorded a few times. The V and J genes are TRBV3-2 and TRBJ2-7. TRBV3-2 is deemed a pseudogene. The CDR3 consists of 11 residues. In nucleotides, the CDR3 is TGTGCCAGCAGCCAAGATTGGGAGCAGTACTTC. Its protein is CASSQDWEQYF.